The 29 T cell receptor beta chains listed next were all sequenced from one sample in a study of T cell repertoires in cytomegalovirus infection. TCRdb reprocessed the reads with MiXCR, giving one entry per CDR3 protein. Found here are approximately 750,000 distinct CDR3 sequences, about a third of them singletons; the top ten hold around 3%. The sample comprised PBMCs. Receptors were obtained from a human donor in good health (CMV status not recorded). Some clones in this sample may be carry-over from other donors' samples.

The chain employs TRBV28 and TRBJ2-7; the match to TRBD1 covers 7 bases. CDR3 size: 14 residues. Germline CDR1 is MDHEN and CDR2 is SYDVKM. The V segment lost 6 bases and the J segment 6 bases; nucleotides outside the gene matches: 11. DNA for the CDR3: TGTGCCAGCAGGTTGGGGACAGAATCCGGCGAGCAGTACTTC. Translating gives CASRLGTESGEQYF.

In its sample, this clonotype was seen a few times. The J gene is TRBJ1-1, the V gene TRBV7-2; D might be TRBD1 (5 bases). The CDR3 spans 12 residues. Germline V gene lookup returns CDR1 SGHTA and CDR2 FQGNSA. Between the trimmed V and J ends, which lost 2 bases and 7 bases, there was a span of 8 bases. The CDR3 region has the DNA TGTGCCAGCAGCTTATGGGACGGTGAAGCTTTCTTT. Amino acid sequence: CASSLWDGEAFF.

This clonotype was picked up many times. The J gene is TRBJ2-2, the V gene TRBV7-2, with D possibly TRBD2 on 5 matching bases. Germline V gives CDR1 SGHTA, CDR2 FQGNSA. Trimming left V 4 bases short and J 6 bases short, with 9 bases between. CDR3 length: 13 amino acids. CDR3 sequence (DNA): TGTGCCAGCAGCTCGTTCGGGGCCGGGGAGCTGTTTTTT. Residues: CASSSFGAGELFF.

The rearrangement joins TRBV7-6 to TRBJ2-1; possibly TRBD2 for D (5 bases). The V end was cut by 1 base, the J end by 3 bases, with 10 bases between. The germline CDR1 and CDR2 sequences are SGHVS and FNYEAQ. The CDR3 has 15 residues. The CDR3 region has the DNA TGTGCCAGCAGCTTAGTCTCGGGGAACTACAATGAGCAGTTCTTC. Translated, it gives CASSLVSGNYNEQFF.

J is TRBJ1-4 and V is TRBV7-9, with a possible D match to TRBD1 (5 bases). CDR1 SEHNR and CDR2 FQNEAQ come from the germline V gene (reference sequence). The CDR3 has 14 residues. The V and J ends lost 4 bases and 6 bases respectively, with 12 bases between them. The CDR3 here is CASSSTQGYEKLFF. Here the CDR3 DNA reads TGTGCCAGCAGCTCGACTCAGGGTTATGAAAAACTGTTTTTT.

The chain employs TRBV5-4 and TRBJ1-2, with TRBD1 identical over 10 bases. The CDR3 has 18 amino acids. With V trimmed by 3 bases and J by 4 bases, 15 bases remained unmatched. In germline, CDR1 is SGHNT, CDR2 YYREEE (reference sequence). CDR3 DNA: TGTGCCAGCAGCTCCTCCGGGACAGGGGCCTTTATGTTCTATGGCTACACCTTC. The encoded protein is CASSSSGTGAFMFYGYTF.

This clonotype has just a few counts. V is TRBV11-2 and J is TRBJ2-3; possible D gene TRBD2, 7 bases. Germline V gene lookup returns CDR1 SGHAT and CDR2 FQNNGV. CDR3 length: 14 residues. V gave up 3 bases and J gave up 9 bases, with 16 bases separating them. DNA of the CDR3: TGTGCCAGCAGCTTGCCCGGGGGGCGGGTAACGCAGTATTTT. Translating it yields CASSLPGGRVTQYF.

This clonotype was counted a few times. The chain combines TRBV28 with TRBJ2-1, with TRBD2 matching over 7 bases. After removal of 6 bases from V and 9 bases from J, the junction contained 11 bases not matched to a gene. Germline loops: CDR1 MDHEN, CDR2 SYDVKM. The CDR3 runs 14 residues. CDR3 in amino acids: CASRPGLGRGEQFF. Here the CDR3 DNA reads TGTGCCAGCAGACCAGGACTAGGTAGAGGTGAGCAGTTCTTC.

The chain carries TRBV12-3 or TRBV12-4 and TRBJ1-1; 7 nucleotides agree with TRBD1. CDR3 length: 15 amino acids. The V segment lost 5 bases and the J segment 1 base; nucleotides outside the gene matches: 7. In DNA, the CDR3 is TGTGCCAGCAGTCCCCGCCACAGGGGGAACACTGAAGCTTTCTTT. Its translation: CASSPRHRGNTEAFF.

CDR3 amino acids: CASSDSGGARETQYF. CDR3 DNA sequence: TGTGCCAGCAGTGATAGCGGGGGGGCCAGGGAGACCCAGTACTTC. The gene calls are TRBV6-1 and TRBJ2-5; 11 bases fit TRBD2. Germline V gene data show CDR1 as MNHNS and CDR2 as SASEGT. The V gene end was trimmed by 3 bases and the J gene end by 5 bases; junction bases not matched to a gene: 5. This CDR3 contains 15 residues.

This chain connects TRBV7-8 to TRBJ1-6; TRBD1 agrees at 11 bases. The CDR3 is 16 residues long. V was pared by 8 bases and J by 0 bases, with 3 bases of the junction left unmatched. In germline, CDR1 is SGHVS, CDR2 FQNEAQ. CDR3 region: CASWTGGASYNSPLHF. The CDR3 DNA follows: TGTGCCAGCTGGACAGGGGGCGCCTCCTATAATTCACCCCTCCACTTT. Drawing the rest from reference TRBV7-8 and TRBJ1-6, the complete variable domain is GAGVSQSPRYKVAKRGQDVALRCDPISGHVSLFWYQQALGQGPEFLTYFQNEAQLDKSGLPSDRFFAERPEGSVSTLKIQRTQQEDSAVYLCASWTGGASYNSPLHFGNGTRLTVT.

The V gene is TRBV7-6, the J gene TRBJ2-1, with 8 bases fitting TRBD2. V gave up 6 bases and J gave up 1 base; unmatched junction bases: 14. The CDR3 contains 18 residues. Germline V gene data show CDR1 as SGHVS and CDR2 as FNYEAQ. CDR3 sequence reads: CASSRESSGVQSYNEQFF. CDR3 nucleotide sequence: TGTGCCAGCAGTCGGGAGAGTAGCGGGGTGCAGTCCTACAATGAGCAGTTCTTC.

A note on this clonotype: The missing conserved phenylalanine or tryptophan at the end of this CDR3 makes a read error likely. V and J are TRBV11-2 and TRBJ2-7, with D possibly matching TRBD1 (6 bases). Germline V lookup: CDR1 SGHAT, CDR2 FQNNGV. V was pared by 8 bases and J by 4 bases, with 15 bases between. The CDR3 covers 13 residues. The CDR3 DNA reads TGTGCCAGCGGCCGGACAGAGGGTTACGAGCAGTACTTA. This gives the protein CASGRTEGYEQYL.

This clonotype was detected only a few times. This chain uses TRBV29-1 with TRBJ2-3; D call uncertain. The germline CDR1 and CDR2 sequences are SQVTM and ANQGSEA. The CDR3 loop spans 13 amino acids. Trimming stripped 1 base from V and 5 bases from J, with 10 bases between. CDR3 DNA: TGCAGCGTTGAAGGGGCAGCCAGAGATACGCAGTATTTT. Amino acid sequence: CSVEGAARDTQYF.

CDR3 coding DNA: TGTGCCAGCAGTTACTCGAGAAGGGCAGGGGCCAACGTCCTGACTTTC. It translates to CASSYSRRAGANVLTF. J is TRBJ2-6 and V is TRBV6-5; D is undetermined. Trimming took 0 bases from V and 4 from J, leaving 10 bases between them. This CDR3 comprises 16 residues. Germline assignment: CDR1 MNHEY and CDR2 SVGAGI.

This chain links TRBV12-3 or TRBV12-4 with TRBJ1-1; D perhaps matches TRBD1 (5 bases). The CDR3 is 14 amino acids. Trimming removed 2 bases at V and 5 bases at J, with 12 bases between. CDR3 amino acids: CASSLTRHRTEAFF. The CDR3 DNA is TGTGCCAGCAGTTTAACGAGACACAGGACTGAAGCTTTCTTT.

The chain carries TRBV18 and TRBJ2-7; 9 bases are shared with TRBD1. Trimming took 7 bases from V and 5 from J; bases not matched to a gene: 9. The germline V gene has CDR1 KGHSH and CDR2 LQKENI. The CDR3 length is 14 residues. CDR3 coding DNA: TGTGCCAGCTGCGGGACAGGGTCTCTGGACGAGCAGTACTTC. This gives the protein CASCGTGSLDEQYF.

This clonotype was detected ten times or more. As DNA, the CDR3 is TGTGCCAGCAGCTTATCAAGCGGGGGTACCTACGAGCAGTACTTC. Translation gives CASSLSSGGTYEQYF. The V call is TRBV12-3 or TRBV12-4, the J call TRBJ2-7; 8 bases fit TRBD2. V lost 6 bases and J lost 2; bases outside the gene matches: 9. The CDR3 extends over 15 amino acids.

The gene calls are TRBV7-9 and TRBJ2-1, with D perhaps TRBD2 (6 bases). Germline loops: CDR1 SEHNR, CDR2 FQNEAQ (reference sequence). CDR3 length: 15 residues. V was clipped by 2 bases and J by 2 bases, with 10 bases between them. The chain's CDR3 is CASSLRPSAYNEQFF. CDR3 sequence (DNA): TGTGCCAGCAGCTTAAGGCCTAGCGCCTACAATGAGCAGTTCTTC.

The chain employs TRBV5-6 and TRBJ1-1; D remains unclear. Trimming removed 4 bases at V and 5 bases at J, with 15 bases between. This CDR3 has 14 amino acids. Germline lookup yields CDR1 SGHDT and CDR2 YYEEEE. The CDR3 here is CASSGFGEGTEAFF. In DNA, the CDR3 is TGTGCCAGCAGCGGGTTCGGAGAAGGGACTGAAGCTTTCTTT.

V is TRBV19 and J is TRBJ1-1; 8 bases map to TRBD1. Trimming took 4 bases from V and 11 from J; bases not matched to a gene: 9. The CDR3 consists of 13 residues. From germline, CDR1 is LNHDA and CDR2 SQIVND (reference sequence). CDR3 sequence reads: CASSTRDRLDAFF. The CDR3 nucleotides read TGTGCCAGTAGTACCCGGGACAGGCTCGACGCTTTCTTT. Full variable domain (missing parts from reference TRBV19 and TRBJ1-1): DGGITQSPKYLFRKEGQNVTLSCEQNLNHDAMYWYRQDPGQGLRLIYYSQIVNDFQKGDIAEGYSVSREKKESFPLTVTSAQKNPTAFYLCASSTRDRLDAFFGQGTRLTVV.

This clonotype showed up just a few times. V usage is TRBV7-3 and J usage is TRBJ2-1; D gene ambiguous. This CDR3 is 16 amino acids long. Trimming took 0 bases from V and 0 from J, leaving 9 bases between them. Germline assignment: CDR1 SGHTA and CDR2 FQGTGA. The DNA of the CDR3 is TGTGCCAGCAGCTTAACTGTTGATCCCTCCTACAATGAGCAGTTCTTC. Its protein is CASSLTVDPSYNEQFF.

This clonotype occurred a few times. The genes are TRBV5-1 and TRBJ1-1; a possible D gene is TRBD1 (6 bases). CDR1 SGHRS and CDR2 YFSETQ come from the germline V gene. This CDR3 is 13 amino acids long. Trimming cost V 0 bases and J 10 bases, with 13 bases left between them. CDR3 in DNA: TGCGCCAGCAGCTTGGCCGCGGGGGCAGGAGCTTTCTTT. This gives the protein CASSLAAGAGAFF.

This clonotype was detected only a few times. The genes are TRBV12-3 or TRBV12-4 and TRBJ1-5; no reliable D call. The CDR3 sequence is 16 residues long. Trimming pared 3 bases from V and 2 bases from J, leaving 14 bases between. The CDR3 is CASSFLGGQGNQPQHF. CDR3 nucleotide sequence: TGTGCCAGCAGTTTTTTGGGCGGTCAAGGCAATCAGCCCCAGCATTTT.

As concerns this clonotype: At one of its ends the junction is not consistent with the germline gene, which may arise from a read error. J is TRBJ1-1 and V is TRBV9; a weak D match, TRBD1 (5 bases). The CDR3 extends over 15 amino acids. CDR1 SGDLS and CDR2 YYNGEE come from the germline V gene. In DNA, the CDR3 is TGTGCCAGCAGCCCCTCGGACACTTCGAACACTGAAGATTTCTTT. Its translation is CASSPSDTSNTEDFF. Complete variable domain (other parts from reference TRBV9 and TRBJ1-1): DSGVTQTPKHLITATGQRVTLRCSPRSGDLSVYWYQQSLDQGLQFLIQYYNGEERAKGNILERFSAQQFPDLHSELNLSSLELGDSALYFCASSPSDTSNTEDFFGQGTRLTVV.

This chain links TRBV19 with TRBJ2-1; TRBD1 matches at 7 bases. CDR1 and CDR2 from the germline V gene are LNHDA and SQIVND (reference sequence). The V gene end was trimmed by 5 bases and the J gene end by 4 bases; junction bases not matched to a gene: 8. The CDR3 runs 15 residues. The CDR3 is CASSGLGTVYNEQFF. CDR3 nucleotides: TGTGCCAGTAGTGGGCTTGGGACAGTTTACAATGAGCAGTTCTTC.

The chain carries TRBV20-1 and TRBJ1-5; no definite D call. V lost 2 bases to trimming and J lost 0 bases, with 11 bases between them. The germline V gene encodes CDR1 DFQATT and CDR2 SNEGSKA (reference sequence). The CDR3 totals 15 residues. The CDR3: CSARPGGFSNQPQHF. The CDR3 bases are TGCAGTGCTAGACCCGGAGGATTTAGCAATCAGCCCCAGCATTTT.

This clonotype was seen repeatedly, ten times or more. The chain employs TRBV12-3 or TRBV12-4 and TRBJ2-5; maybe TRBD2 (5 bases). The CDR3 is 14 amino acids. Trimming cost V 4 bases and J 1 base, with 10 bases left between them. DNA for the CDR3: TGTGCCAGCAGTTCTGGACTGCTCCAAGAGACCCAGTACTTC. Amino acid sequence: CASSSGLLQETQYF.

The chain combines TRBV28 with TRBJ1-5; possible D gene TRBD1, 6 bases. With 6 bases removed from V and 4 bases from J, the gap between germline ends came to 16 bases. The CDR3 totals 15 residues. Germline assignment: CDR1 MDHEN and CDR2 SYDVKM. The CDR3 protein is CASSRPRQANQPQHF. The CDR3 DNA reads TGTGCCAGCAGCCGCCCCCGACAGGCAAATCAGCCCCAGCATTTT. Complete variable domain (other parts from reference TRBV28 and TRBJ1-5): DVKVTQSSRYLVKRTGEKVFLECVQDMDHENMFWYRQDPGLGLRLIYFSYDVKMKEKGDIPEGYSVSREKKERFSLILESASTNQTSMYLCASSRPRQANQPQHFGDGTRLSIL.